This entry is about one TCR beta chain. In its sample, this clone was seen a few times. Its antigen target is currently unknown. No base quality information exists; no much larger clone differs at one position. The data were obtained in a study of long-term antiretroviral therapy in people with HIV (dated by TCRdb to about 2022). For the study in its entirety: The earliest samples were collected about a decade before the 2015 WHO recommendation for immediate ART, when ART was typically delayed until CD4 counts fell. No cross-contamination during QIAcube processing turned up in test extractions that ran a monoclonal T-cell line alongside 30 or so polyclonal samples. A retrospective serial study tested whether ART initiation and durable HIV suppression were associated with changes in peripheral blood TRB repertoire composition and diversity. Among the 30 or so participants with HIV, ten to twelve were female. The cohort contributed over 150 cryopreserved PBMC samples from 30 adults with confirmed HIV infection, collected serially over a mean of approximately 6 years (range 1-12).

Participants were included only if at least one PBMC sample before ART initiation and at least two post-ART samples were available. All participants with HIV were treated in the United States of America. Cryopreserved samples of about 1-11 million PBMC were thawed and washed before DNA extraction. At the time of the earliest PBMC sample for each participant with HIV, ages ranged from about 20 to 54 years. Each participant contributed PBMC samples from 1-4 timepoints before ART initiation and 2-8 timepoints after ART initiation, with a median of 7 samples. Serial HIV viral load, CD4+ T-cell count, ART history and demographic data were obtained for every participant. Genomic DNA was extracted from unsorted PBMC with a Qiagen kit on a QIAcube, processed in batches of 12 samples. V and J are truncated by 0 bases and 7 bases respectively, leaving an intervening sequence of 17 bases. The CDR3 sequence holds 15 residues, the cysteine and phenylalanine included. CDR3 DNA only is kept here, 45 bases in frame from base 1. For CDR1 and CDR2, the germline V gene lists SGHRS and YFSETQ.

The immunoSEQ hsTCRB v3.0 assay was used at survey level resolution to sequence the TRB variable region. A depth of roughly 40,000-55,000 T-cell genomes per sample was targeted for TRB sequencing. TRB libraries were pooled and sequenced on an Illumina MiSeq using a v3 150-cycle kit. Under the source paper's analysis protocol: Repertoire analysis was run in R within a reproducible Nextflow workflow that covered QC, data transformation and analysis. LymphoSeq2, an R package for AIRR-Seq data exploration, was used to implement custom analyses. A handful of samples yielding fewer than 5000 total TRB sequences were excluded, leaving 188 analyzed HIV repertoires. Among the approximately 190 retained HIV repertoires, some 57 were collected before ART initiation and 120 to 140 were collected after ART initiation. Repertoires were downsampled to 5000 TRB nucleotide sequences, and summary statistics were averaged over 100 downsampling iterations. Only TRB sequences with CDR3 regions of at least seven amino acids were retained for analysis. Diversity was assessed using a clonality score derived from Shannon entropy and using the Gini coefficient. In repertoire networks, the top 5000 CDR3 amino acid sequences were linked whenever an edit distance of one separated two sequences. For TRB CDR3 amino acid sequences, GLIPH2 was used to predict antigen specificity groups and MHC restriction. Known CMV, EBV, HIV or tissue antigen associations were flagged by matching CDR3 amino acid sequences against VDJdb and McPAS-TCR. Pre-ART, post-ART and control groups were compared with Wilcoxon signed-rank tests and Holm-Bonferroni correction. TCRdb retrieved this table from immuneACCESS and kept in-frame rearrangements only. Not all clones are present; in checked studies, unresolved V genes account for under half, and no reason is known for the remainder. D and trimming come from the DNA, and the V and J calls and clone size come from that table. In all, the sample holds tens of thousands of clones, and 95% of those were seen once. 3.1% of the sample is in the top ten clones.

Findings and caveats that apply to the study as a whole: Narrower CDR3 length ranges were observed in HIV repertoires than in controls, and an antigen-experienced repertoire with only a slight naive shift after ART was suggested by the network structure. Because pre-ART samples had limited cell numbers, profiling was done on unsorted PBMC rather than on sorted CD4+ and CD8+ T cells. A significant increase in TRB diversity was found to be associated with ART initiation, although TRB diversity was observed to remain significantly below that of transplant donor controls even after long-term ART. The samples span the years 2004 to 2017, and the ART regimens used at that time may not be as effective as current regimens. Expanded TRB clones identified before ART initiation dominated the repertoire across all time points, though the dominance fluctuated and decreased in many PLHIV after ART. Inferences about post-ART repertoire changes were limited because no data were available on ART adherence, viral resistance or therapy changes. Owing to limited PBMC availability, only the TCR beta chain was sequenced, without alpha chain pairing.

The material sequenced was unsorted PBMCs, taken 5.3 years after starting antiretroviral therapy. The TCR sequence derives from a man in his forties or fifties with HIV. Rearrangement joined TRBV5-1 to TRBJ2-7; the D gene may be TRBD1 or TRBD2, since each aligns over 6 bases. The encoded CDR3 is CASSLDGGPPWEQYF. The DNA is TGCGCCAGCAGCTTGGACGGGGGCCCGCCGTGGGAGCAGTACTTC.